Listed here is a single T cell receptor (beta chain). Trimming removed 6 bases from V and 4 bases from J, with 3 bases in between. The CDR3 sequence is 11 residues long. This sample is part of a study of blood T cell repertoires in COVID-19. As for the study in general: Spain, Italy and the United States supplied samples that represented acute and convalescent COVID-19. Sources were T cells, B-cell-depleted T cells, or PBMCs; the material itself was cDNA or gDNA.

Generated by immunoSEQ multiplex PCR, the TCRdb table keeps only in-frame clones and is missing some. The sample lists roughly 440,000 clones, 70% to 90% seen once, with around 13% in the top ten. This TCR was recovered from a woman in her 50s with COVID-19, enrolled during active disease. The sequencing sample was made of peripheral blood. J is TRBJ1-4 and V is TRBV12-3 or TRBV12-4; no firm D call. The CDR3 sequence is CASSRNEKLFF. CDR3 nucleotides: TGTGCCAGCAGCCGTAATGAAAAACTGTTTTTT.